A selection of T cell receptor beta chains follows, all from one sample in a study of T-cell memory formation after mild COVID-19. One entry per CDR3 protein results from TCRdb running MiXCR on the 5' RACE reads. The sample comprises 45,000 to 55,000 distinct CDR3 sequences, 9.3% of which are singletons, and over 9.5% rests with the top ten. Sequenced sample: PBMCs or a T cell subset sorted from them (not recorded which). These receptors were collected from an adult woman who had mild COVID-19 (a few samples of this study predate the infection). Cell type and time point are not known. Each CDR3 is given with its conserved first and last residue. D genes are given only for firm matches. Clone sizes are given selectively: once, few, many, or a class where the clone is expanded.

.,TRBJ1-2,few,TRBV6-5,CASSYSGRPNYGYTF,TGTGCCAGCAGTTACTCGGGTCGTCCAAACTATGGCTACACCTTC
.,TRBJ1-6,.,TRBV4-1,CASSQWALNNSPLHF,TGCGCCAGCAGCCAATGGGCACTGAATAATTCACCCCTCCACTTT
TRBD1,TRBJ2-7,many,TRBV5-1,CASSRDRAYEQYF,TGCGCCAGCAGCCGGGACAGGGCCTACGAGCAGTACTTC
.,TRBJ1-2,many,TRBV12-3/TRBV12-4,CASSLDPGTGGYTF,TGTGCCAGCAGTTTAGATCCAGGAACTGGGGGCTACACCTTC
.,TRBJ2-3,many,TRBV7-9,CASSPDSFTPDTQYF,TGTGCCAGCAGCCCGGACAGCTTTACCCCAGATACGCAGTATTTT
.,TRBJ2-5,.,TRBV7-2,CASSLGHRISQETQYF,TGTGCCAGCAGCTTAGGGCACAGAATTTCTCAAGAGACCCAGTACTTC
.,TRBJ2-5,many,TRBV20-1,CSAKGRQETQYF,TGCAGTGCTAAAGGACGGCAAGAGACCCAGTACTTC
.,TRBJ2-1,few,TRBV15,CATSRTGSREFF,TGTGCCACCAGCAGAACCGGGTCCAGAGAGTTCTTC
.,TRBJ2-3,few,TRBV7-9,CASSPIGGEGRDTQYF,TGTGCCAGCAGCCCCATAGGGGGGGAGGGGCGAGATACGCAGTATTTT
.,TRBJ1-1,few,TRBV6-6,CASSYSKGGRTEAFF,TGTGCCAGCAGTTACTCGAAAGGAGGGAGGACTGAAGCTTTCTTT
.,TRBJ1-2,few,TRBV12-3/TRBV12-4,CASSLQGGYGYTF,TGTGCCAGCAGTCTACAGGGCGGCTATGGCTACACCTTC
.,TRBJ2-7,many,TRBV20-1,CSARDSRAEQYF,TGCAGTGCTAGAGACTCTAGGGCCGAGCAGTACTTC
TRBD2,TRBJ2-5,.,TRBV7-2,CASSPGLAQETQYF,TGTGCCAGCAGCCCGGGACTAGCGCAAGAGACCCAGTACTTC
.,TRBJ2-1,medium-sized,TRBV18,CASSPQTGTDPYNEQFF,TGTGCCAGCTCACCTCAGACCGGGACGGATCCCTACAATGAGCAGTTCTTC
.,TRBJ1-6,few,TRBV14,CASSQAGGLSSPLHF,TGTGCCAGCAGCCAAGCCGGAGGCTTAAGTTCACCCCTCCACTTT
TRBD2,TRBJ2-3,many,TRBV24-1,CATSDPGLAATDTQYF,TGTGCCACCAGTGACCCCGGACTAGCGGCCACAGATACGCAGTATTTT
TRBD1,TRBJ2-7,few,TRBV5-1,CASSLEGTAAYEQYF,TGCGCCAGCAGCTTGGAGGGGACAGCCGCCTACGAGCAGTACTTC
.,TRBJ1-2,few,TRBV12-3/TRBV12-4,CASSLSNNYGYTF,TGTGCCAGCAGTTTGAGCAATAACTATGGCTACACCTTC
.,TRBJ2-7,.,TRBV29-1,CSVVNRFSSYEQYF,TGCAGCGTTGTAAACAGGTTCAGCTCCTACGAGCAGTACTTC
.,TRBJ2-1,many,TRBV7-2,CASSPRGHEQFF,TGTGCCAGCAGCCCCCGTGGCCATGAGCAGTTCTTC
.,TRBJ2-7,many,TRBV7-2,CASSLGAGSSYEQYF,TGTGCCAGCAGCTTAGGGGCAGGGAGCTCCTACGAGCAGTACTTC
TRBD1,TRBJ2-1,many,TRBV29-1,CSVAVTGVNEQFF,TGCAGCGTTGCGGTGACAGGGGTCAATGAGCAGTTCTTC
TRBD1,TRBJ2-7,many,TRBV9,CASSVGQGATYEQYF,TGTGCCAGCAGCGTAGGGCAGGGGGCGACCTACGAGCAGTACTTC
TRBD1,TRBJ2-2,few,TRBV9,CASSLLGQGTNTGELFF,TGTGCCAGCAGCCTTCTGGGACAGGGGACGAACACCGGGGAGCTGTTTTTT
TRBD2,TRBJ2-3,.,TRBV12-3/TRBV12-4,CASSLRTRSGPDTQYF,TGTGCCAGCAGTCTGCGGACTAGATCCGGGCCAGATACGCAGTATTTT
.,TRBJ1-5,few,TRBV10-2,CASGPGDQPQHF,TGCGCCAGCGGACCAGGGGATCAGCCCCAGCATTTT
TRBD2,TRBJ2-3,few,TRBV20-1,CSAQSPRGLGREGGTDTQYF,TGCAGTGCCCAATCTCCACGGGGACTAGGGCGGGAGGGGGGCACAGATACGCAGTATTTT
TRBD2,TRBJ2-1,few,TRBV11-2,CASSLDRSPGLAGERVGYNEQFF,TGTGCCAGCAGCTTAGATCGGTCCCCCGGGCTAGCGGGAGAGCGGGTGGGGTACAATGAGCAGTTCTTC
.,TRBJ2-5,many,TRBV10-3,CAISELSGTPKETQYF,TGTGCCATCAGTGAGTTATCCGGGACCCCAAAAGAGACCCAGTACTTC
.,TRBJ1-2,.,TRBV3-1,CASSQEDQRGDYGYTF,TGTGCCAGCAGCCAAGAAGACCAGCGGGGGGACTATGGCTACACCTTC
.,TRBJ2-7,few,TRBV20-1,CSAIGGSGYEQYF,TGCAGTGCTATCGGAGGGAGTGGGTACGAGCAGTACTTC
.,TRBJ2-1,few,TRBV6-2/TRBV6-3,CASSYMGGSYNEQFF,TGTGCCAGCAGTTACATGGGGGGCTCCTACAATGAGCAGTTCTTC
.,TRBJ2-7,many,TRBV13,CASSFGTEGYEQYF,TGTGCCAGCAGCTTCGGGACCGAGGGCTACGAGCAGTACTTC
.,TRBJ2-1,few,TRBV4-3,CASSQDLSGYNEQFF,TGCGCCAGCAGCCAAGATCTCAGCGGGTACAATGAGCAGTTCTTC
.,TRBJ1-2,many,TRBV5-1,CASTPEGNYGYTF,TGCGCCAGCACCCCTGAGGGGAACTATGGCTACACCTTC
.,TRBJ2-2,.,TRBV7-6,CASSLRDPGSTGAGELFF,TGTGCCAGCAGCTTAAGGGATCCGGGATCCACGGGGGCCGGGGAGCTGTTTTTT
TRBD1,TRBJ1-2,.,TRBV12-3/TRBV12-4,CASSFPGQDRGYTF,TGTGCCAGCAGTTTCCCGGGACAGGACAGAGGCTACACCTTC
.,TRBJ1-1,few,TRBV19,CASRGQDTEAFF,TGTGCCAGTAGGGGCCAAGACACTGAAGCTTTCTTT
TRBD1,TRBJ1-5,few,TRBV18,CASSPGTDMFGNQPQHF,TGTGCCAGCTCACCAGGGACAGACATGTTTGGCAATCAGCCCCAGCATTTT
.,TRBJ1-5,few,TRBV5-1,CASSLVPDGNQPQHF,TGCGCCAGCAGCTTGGTTCCGGACGGCAATCAGCCCCAGCATTTT
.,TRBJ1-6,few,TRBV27,CASSFGQSSYNSPLHF,TGTGCCAGCAGCTTCGGACAGAGCTCCTATAATTCACCCCTCCACTTT
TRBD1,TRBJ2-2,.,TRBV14,CASRRAGTGSIGELFF,TGTGCCAGCAGAAGAGCCGGGACAGGGTCAATCGGGGAGCTGTTTTTT
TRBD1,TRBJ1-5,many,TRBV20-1,CSARADRANQPQHF,TGCAGTGCTAGGGCGGACAGGGCAAATCAGCCCCAGCATTTT